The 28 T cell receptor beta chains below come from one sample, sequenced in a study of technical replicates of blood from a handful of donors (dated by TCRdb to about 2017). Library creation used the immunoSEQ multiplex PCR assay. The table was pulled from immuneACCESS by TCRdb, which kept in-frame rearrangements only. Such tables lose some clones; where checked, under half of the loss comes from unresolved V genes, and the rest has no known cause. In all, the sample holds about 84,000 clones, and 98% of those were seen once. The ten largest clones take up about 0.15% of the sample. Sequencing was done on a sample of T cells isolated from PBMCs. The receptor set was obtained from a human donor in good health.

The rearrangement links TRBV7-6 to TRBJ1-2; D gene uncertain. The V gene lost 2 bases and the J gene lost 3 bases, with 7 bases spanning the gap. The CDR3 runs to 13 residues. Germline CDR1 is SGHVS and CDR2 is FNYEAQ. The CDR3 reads CASSLNSYYGYTF. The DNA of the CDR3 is TGTGCCAGCAGCTTAAACAGCTACTATGGCTACACCTTC.

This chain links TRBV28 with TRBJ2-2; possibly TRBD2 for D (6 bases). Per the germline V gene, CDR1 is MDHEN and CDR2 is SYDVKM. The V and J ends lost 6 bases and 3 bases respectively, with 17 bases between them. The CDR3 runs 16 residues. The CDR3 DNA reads TGTGCCAGCAGATCCGCGGAGGCGGGACACACCGGGGAGCTGTTTTTT. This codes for CASRSAEAGHTGELFF. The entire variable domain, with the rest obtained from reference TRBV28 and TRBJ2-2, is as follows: DVKVTQSSRYLVKRTGEKVFLECVQDMDHENMFWYRQDPGLGLRLIYFSYDVKMKEKGDIPEGYSVSREKKERFSLILESASTNQTSMYLCASRSAEAGHTGELFFGEGSRLTVL.

Here the CDR3 reads CASTDSSYEQYF. CDR3 DNA sequence: TGTGCCAGCACGGACAGCTCCTACGAGCAGTACTTC. The chain links TRBV7-9 to TRBJ2-7; TRBD1 might be the D (6 bases). The germline CDR1 and CDR2 sequences are SEHNR and FQNEAQ (reference sequence). Deletions cut 7 bases from V and 0 bases from J, with 7 bases between. The CDR3 loop spans 12 amino acids.

CDR3 coding DNA: TGTGCCAGCAGTCCCACCCAGTCGCAGCAGTTCTTC. Amino acids: CASSPTQSQQFF. This chain links TRBV6-5 with TRBJ2-1; D is unresolved. Looked up from germline, CDR1 is MNHEY and CDR2 is SVGAGI. Trimming left V 5 bases short and J 11 bases short, with 13 bases between. The CDR3 is made up of 12 amino acids.

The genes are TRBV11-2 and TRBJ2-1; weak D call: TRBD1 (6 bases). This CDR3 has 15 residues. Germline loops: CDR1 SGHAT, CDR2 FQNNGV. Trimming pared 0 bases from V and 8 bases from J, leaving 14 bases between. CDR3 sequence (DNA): TGTGCCAGCAGCTTAGACCTCGGACAGTTCCATGAGCAGTTCTTC. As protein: CASSLDLGQFHEQFF.

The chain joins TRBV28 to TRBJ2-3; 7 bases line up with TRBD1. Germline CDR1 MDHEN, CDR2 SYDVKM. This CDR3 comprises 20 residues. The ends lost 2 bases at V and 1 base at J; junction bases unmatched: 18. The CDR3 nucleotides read TGTGCCAGCAGTTTAGGGTTGGGCAGACAGGGAGACGGAGGCACAGATACGCAGTATTTT. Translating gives CASSLGLGRQGDGGTDTQYF.

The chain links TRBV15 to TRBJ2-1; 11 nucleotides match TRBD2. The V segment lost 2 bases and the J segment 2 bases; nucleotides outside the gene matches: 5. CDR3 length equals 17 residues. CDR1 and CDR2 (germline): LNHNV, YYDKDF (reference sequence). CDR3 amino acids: CATSRYPTSGTYNEQFF. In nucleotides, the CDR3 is TGTGCCACCAGCAGATACCCGACTAGCGGGACCTACAATGAGCAGTTCTTC.

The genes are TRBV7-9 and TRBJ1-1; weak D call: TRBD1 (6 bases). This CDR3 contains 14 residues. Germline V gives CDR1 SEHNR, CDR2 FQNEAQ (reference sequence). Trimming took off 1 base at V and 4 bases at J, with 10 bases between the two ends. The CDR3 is CASSLGRGATEAFF. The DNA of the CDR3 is TGTGCCAGCAGCTTAGGCCGGGGGGCCACTGAAGCTTTCTTT.

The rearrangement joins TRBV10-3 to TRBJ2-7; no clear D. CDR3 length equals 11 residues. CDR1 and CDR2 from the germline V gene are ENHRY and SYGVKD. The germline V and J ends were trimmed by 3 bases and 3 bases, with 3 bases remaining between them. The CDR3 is CAISDYYEQYF. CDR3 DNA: TGTGCCATCAGTGATTACTACGAGCAGTACTTC.

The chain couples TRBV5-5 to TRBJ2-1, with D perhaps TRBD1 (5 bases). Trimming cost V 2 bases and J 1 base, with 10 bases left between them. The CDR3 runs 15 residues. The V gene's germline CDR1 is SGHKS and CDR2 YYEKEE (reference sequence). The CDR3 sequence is CASSLDHRSYNEQFF. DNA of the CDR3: TGTGCCAGCAGCTTAGATCACAGGTCCTACAATGAGCAGTTCTTC.

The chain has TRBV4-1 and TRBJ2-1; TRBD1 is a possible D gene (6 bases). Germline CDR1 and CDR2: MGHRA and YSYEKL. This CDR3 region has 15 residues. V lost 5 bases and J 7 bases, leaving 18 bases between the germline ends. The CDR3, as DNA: TGCGCCAGCAGCTTTCCTAGCAGGGGAAGGAATGAGCAGTTCTTC. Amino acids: CASSFPSRGRNEQFF.

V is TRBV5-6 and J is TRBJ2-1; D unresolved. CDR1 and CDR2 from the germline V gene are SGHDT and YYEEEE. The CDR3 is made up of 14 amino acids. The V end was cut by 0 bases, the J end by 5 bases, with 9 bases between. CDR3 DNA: TGTGCCAGCAGCTTGGGCCCGAGAGACAATGAGCAGTTCTTC. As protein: CASSLGPRDNEQFF.

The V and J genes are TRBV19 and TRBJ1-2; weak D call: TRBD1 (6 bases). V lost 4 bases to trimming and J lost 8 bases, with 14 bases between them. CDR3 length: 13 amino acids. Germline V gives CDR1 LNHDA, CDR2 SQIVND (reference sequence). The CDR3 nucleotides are TGTGCCAGTAGTAGGGGGGGCGAGTTCGGCTACACCTTC. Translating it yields CASSRGGEFGYTF. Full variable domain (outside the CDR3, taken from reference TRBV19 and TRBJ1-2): DGGITQSPKYLFRKEGQNVTLSCEQNLNHDAMYWYRQDPGQGLRLIYYSQIVNDFQKGDIAEGYSVSREKKESFPLTVTSAQKNPTAFYLCASSRGGEFGYTFGSGTRLTVV.

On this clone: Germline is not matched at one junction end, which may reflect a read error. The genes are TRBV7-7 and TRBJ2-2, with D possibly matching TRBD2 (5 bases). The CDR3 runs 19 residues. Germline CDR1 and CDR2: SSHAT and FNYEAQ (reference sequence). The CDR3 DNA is TGTGCTAGCAGCTTCAACGTCGCGGGCAGCGGTAGTTTCGGCGGGGAGCTGTTTTTT. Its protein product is CASSFNVAGSGSFGGELFF.

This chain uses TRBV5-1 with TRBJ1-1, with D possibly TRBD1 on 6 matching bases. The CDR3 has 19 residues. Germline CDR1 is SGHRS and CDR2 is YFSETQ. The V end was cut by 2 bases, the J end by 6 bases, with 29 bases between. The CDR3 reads CASSFAASDSIRVISEAFF. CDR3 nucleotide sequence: TGCGCCAGCAGCTTCGCGGCCTCGGACAGTATCCGTGTTATCTCTGAAGCTTTCTTT.

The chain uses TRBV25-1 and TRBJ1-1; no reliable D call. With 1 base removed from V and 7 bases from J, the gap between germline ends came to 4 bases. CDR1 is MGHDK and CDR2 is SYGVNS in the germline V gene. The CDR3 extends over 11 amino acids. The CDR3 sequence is CASSELYEAFF. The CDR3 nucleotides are TGTGCCAGCAGTGAATTGTATGAAGCTTTCTTT.

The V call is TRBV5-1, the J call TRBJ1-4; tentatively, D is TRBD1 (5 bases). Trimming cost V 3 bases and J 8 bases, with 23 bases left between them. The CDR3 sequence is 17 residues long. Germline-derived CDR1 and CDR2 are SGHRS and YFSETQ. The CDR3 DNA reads TGCGCCAGCAGCTCCGCGGCAGGGTTAGGGGTTTCGGAAAAACTGTTTTTT. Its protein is CASSSAAGLGVSEKLFF. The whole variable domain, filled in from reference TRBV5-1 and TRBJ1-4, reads KAGVTQTPRYLIKTRGQQVTLSCSPISGHRSVSWYQQTPGQGLQFLFEYFSETQRNKGNFPGRFSGRQFSNSRSEMNVSTLELGDSALYLCASSSAAGLGVSEKLFFGSGTQLSVL.

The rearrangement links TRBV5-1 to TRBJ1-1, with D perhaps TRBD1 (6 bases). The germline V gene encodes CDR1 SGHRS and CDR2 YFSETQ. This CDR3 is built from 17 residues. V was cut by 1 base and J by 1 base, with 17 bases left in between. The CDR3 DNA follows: TGCGCCAGCAGCTTGTTCGGTACAGGGTTGAAGAACACTGAAGCTTTCTTT. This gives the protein CASSLFGTGLKNTEAFF.

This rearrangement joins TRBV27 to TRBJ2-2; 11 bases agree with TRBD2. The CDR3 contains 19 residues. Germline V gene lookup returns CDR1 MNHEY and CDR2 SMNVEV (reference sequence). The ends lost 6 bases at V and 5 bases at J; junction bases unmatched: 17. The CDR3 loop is CASSPNSWTSGYGTGELFF. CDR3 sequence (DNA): TGTGCCAGCAGCCCAAACTCCTGGACTAGCGGGTATGGAACCGGGGAGCTGTTTTTT.

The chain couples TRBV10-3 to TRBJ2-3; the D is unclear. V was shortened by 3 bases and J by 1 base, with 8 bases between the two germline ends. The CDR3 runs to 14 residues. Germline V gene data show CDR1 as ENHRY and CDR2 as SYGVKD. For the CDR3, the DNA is TGTGCCATCAGTGATCAAACAGGCACAGATACGCAGTATTTT. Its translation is CAISDQTGTDTQYF.

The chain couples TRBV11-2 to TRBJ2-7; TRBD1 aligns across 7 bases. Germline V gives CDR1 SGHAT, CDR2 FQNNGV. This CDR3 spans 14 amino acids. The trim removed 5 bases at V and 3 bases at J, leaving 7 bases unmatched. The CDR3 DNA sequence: TGTGCCAGCAGCCGTTTTAGGACAGGCTACGAGCAGTACTTC. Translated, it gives CASSRFRTGYEQYF.

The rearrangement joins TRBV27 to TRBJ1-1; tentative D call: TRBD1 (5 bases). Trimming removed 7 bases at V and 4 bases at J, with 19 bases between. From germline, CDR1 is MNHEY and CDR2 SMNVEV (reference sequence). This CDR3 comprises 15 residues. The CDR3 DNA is TGTGCCAGCACGGAGTCAACTCCGGGGGTCACTGAAGCTTTCTTT. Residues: CASTESTPGVTEAFF.

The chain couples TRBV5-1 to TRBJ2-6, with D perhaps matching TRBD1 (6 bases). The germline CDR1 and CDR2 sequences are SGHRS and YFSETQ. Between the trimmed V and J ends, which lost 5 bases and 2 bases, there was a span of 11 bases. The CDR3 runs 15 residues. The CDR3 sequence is CASRLQGPGANVLTF. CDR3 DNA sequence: TGCGCCAGCAGATTACAGGGCCCTGGGGCCAACGTCCTGACTTTC.

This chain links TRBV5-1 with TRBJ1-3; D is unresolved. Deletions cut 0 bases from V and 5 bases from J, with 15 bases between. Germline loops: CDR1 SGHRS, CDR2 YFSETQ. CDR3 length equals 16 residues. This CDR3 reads CASSLAGRVGRNTIYF. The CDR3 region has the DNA TGCGCCAGCAGCTTGGCCGGGAGAGTCGGGAGAAACACCATATATTTT. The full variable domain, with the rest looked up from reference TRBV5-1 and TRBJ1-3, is KAGVTQTPRYLIKTRGQQVTLSCSPISGHRSVSWYQQTPGQGLQFLFEYFSETQRNKGNFPGRFSGRQFSNSRSEMNVSTLELGDSALYLCASSLAGRVGRNTIYFGEGSWLTVV.

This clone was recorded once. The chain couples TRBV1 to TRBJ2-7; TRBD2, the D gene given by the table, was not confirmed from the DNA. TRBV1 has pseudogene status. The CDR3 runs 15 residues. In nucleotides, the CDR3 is TGCACCAGCAGCGTAGCGGGGGTGATACCCTACGAGCAGTACTTC. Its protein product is CTSSVAGVIPYEQYF.

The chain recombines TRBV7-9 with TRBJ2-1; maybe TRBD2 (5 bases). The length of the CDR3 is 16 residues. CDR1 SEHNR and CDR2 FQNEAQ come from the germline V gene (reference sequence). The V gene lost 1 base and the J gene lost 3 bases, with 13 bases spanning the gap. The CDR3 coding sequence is TGTGCCAGCAGCTTAGGGGCTAGCAGCAACTACAATGAGCAGTTCTTC. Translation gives CASSLGASSNYNEQFF.

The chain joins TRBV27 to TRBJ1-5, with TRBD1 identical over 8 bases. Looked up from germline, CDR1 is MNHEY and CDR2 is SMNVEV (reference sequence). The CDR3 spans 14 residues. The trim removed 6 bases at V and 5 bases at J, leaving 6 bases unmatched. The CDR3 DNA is TGTGCCAGCAGGACTCAGGGGGCCCATCAGCCCCAGCATTTT. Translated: CASRTQGAHQPQHF.

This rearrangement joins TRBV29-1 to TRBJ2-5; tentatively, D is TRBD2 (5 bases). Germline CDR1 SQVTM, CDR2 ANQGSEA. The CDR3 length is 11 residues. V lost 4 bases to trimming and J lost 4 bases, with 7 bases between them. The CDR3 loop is CSVVGRETQYF. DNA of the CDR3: TGCAGCGTTGTAGGGAGAGAGACCCAGTACTTC.